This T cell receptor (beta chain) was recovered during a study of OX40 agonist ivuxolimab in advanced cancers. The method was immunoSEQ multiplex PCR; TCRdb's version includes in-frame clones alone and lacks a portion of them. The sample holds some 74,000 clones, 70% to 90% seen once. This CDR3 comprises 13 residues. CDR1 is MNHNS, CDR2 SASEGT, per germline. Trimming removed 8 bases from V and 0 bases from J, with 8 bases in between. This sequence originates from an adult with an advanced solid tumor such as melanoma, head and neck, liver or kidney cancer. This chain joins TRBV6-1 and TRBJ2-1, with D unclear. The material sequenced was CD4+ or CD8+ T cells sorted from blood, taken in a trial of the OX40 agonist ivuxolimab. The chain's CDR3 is CASLLFSYNEQFF. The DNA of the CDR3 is TGTGCCAGCTTATTATTCTCCTACAATGAGCAGTTCTTC.